The rows below give T cell receptor beta chains drawn from one sample of a study of blood T cell repertoires in COVID-19. The assay was immunoSEQ multiplex PCR, and TCRdb's table has in-frame clones only and misses some. The sample has 84,000 or so clones; 70% to 90% are singletons. Source material: peripheral blood. The receptors shown here come from a man in his sixties with acute or convalescent COVID-19. CDR3s include the opening cysteine and the closing phenylalanine or tryptophan. A D gene is named only where the DNA matches it firmly. Clone size is shown for a subset of rows, as once, few, many or a class of expanded clone.

j_gene: TRBJ1-6
abundance: -
d_gene: TRBD1
v_gene: TRBV27
CDR3aa: CASSLGQGGSYNSPLHF
CDR3nt: TGTGCCAGCAGTCTCGGACAGGGCGGCTCCTATAATTCACCCCTCCACTTT

j_gene: TRBJ2-5
abundance: -
d_gene: -
v_gene: TRBV15
CDR3aa: CATSRGGIQETQYF
CDR3nt: TGTGCCACCAGCAGAGGAGGCATCCAAGAGACCCAGTACTTC

j_gene: TRBJ1-5
abundance: -
d_gene: -
v_gene: TRBV21-1
CDR3aa: CASSKARADQPQHF
CDR3nt: TGTGCCAGCAGCAAAGCCAGGGCCGATCAGCCCCAGCATTTT

j_gene: TRBJ2-3
abundance: -
d_gene: -
v_gene: TRBV12-3/TRBV12-4
CDR3aa: CASRLSRAHTQYF
CDR3nt: TGTGCCAGCAGACTGAGCAGGGCGCATACGCAGTATTTT

j_gene: TRBJ2-3
abundance: -
d_gene: -
v_gene: TRBV6-5
CDR3aa: CASAGQRTDTQYF
CDR3nt: TGTGCCAGTGCGGGACAGCGCACAGATACGCAGTATTTT

j_gene: TRBJ1-2
abundance: -
d_gene: TRBD1
v_gene: TRBV4-3
CDR3aa: CASSQATGTGFNYGYTF
CDR3nt: TGCGCCAGCAGCCAAGCCACCGGGACAGGGTTTAACTATGGCTACACCTTC

j_gene: TRBJ2-5
abundance: -
d_gene: -
v_gene: TRBV25-1
CDR3aa: CASSGLLAQETQYF
CDR3nt: TGTGCCAGCAGTGGTTTGCTAGCGCAAGAGACCCAGTACTTC

j_gene: TRBJ2-7
abundance: few
d_gene: -
v_gene: TRBV18
CDR3aa: CASSPAAGGINEQYF
CDR3nt: TGTGCCAGCTCACCCGCGGCAGGGGGGATTAACGAGCAGTACTTC

j_gene: TRBJ2-1
abundance: -
d_gene: -
v_gene: TRBV5-5
CDR3aa: CASSFVQGTRNEQFF
CDR3nt: TGTGCCAGCAGCTTTGTCCAGGGAACACGGAATGAGCAGTTCTTC

j_gene: TRBJ1-6
abundance: -
d_gene: TRBD1
v_gene: TRBV14
CDR3aa: CASSLRTGKSPLHF
CDR3nt: TGTGCCAGCAGCCTTCGGACAGGGAAGTCACCCCTCCACTTT

j_gene: TRBJ1-2
abundance: -
d_gene: -
v_gene: TRBV3-1/TRBV3-2
CDR3aa: CASSQDNSHYGYTF
CDR3nt: TGTGCCAGCAGCCAAGATAACAGCCACTATGGCTACACCTTC

j_gene: TRBJ2-1
abundance: -
d_gene: TRBD1
v_gene: TRBV10-2
CDR3aa: CASSNRDRPVGEQFF
CDR3nt: TGCGCCAGCAGTAACCGGGACAGACCCGTCGGAGAGCAGTTCTTC

j_gene: TRBJ2-3
abundance: few
d_gene: TRBD2
v_gene: TRBV6-2/TRBV6-3
CDR3aa: CASSFPSGAADTQYF
CDR3nt: TGTGCCAGCAGTTTCCCTAGCGGGGCAGCAGATACGCAGTATTTT

j_gene: TRBJ2-5
abundance: -
d_gene: -
v_gene: TRBV10-3
CDR3aa: CAPIRAEETQYF
CDR3nt: TGTGCCCCCATCAGGGCGGAAGAGACCCAGTACTTC

j_gene: TRBJ1-6
abundance: -
d_gene: -
v_gene: TRBV5-1
CDR3aa: CASSLGANSPLHF
CDR3nt: TGCGCCAGCAGCTTGGGGGCAAATTCACCCCTCCACTTT

j_gene: TRBJ1-2
abundance: -
d_gene: -
v_gene: TRBV12-3/TRBV12-4
CDR3aa: CATRVGWDYGYTF
CDR3nt: TGTGCCACCCGGGTCGGATGGGACTATGGCTACACCTTC

j_gene: TRBJ2-5
abundance: few
d_gene: -
v_gene: TRBV11-2
CDR3aa: CASSSIAGLDMETQYF
CDR3nt: TGTGCCAGCAGCTCAATTGCAGGCTTAGATATGGAGACCCAGTACTTC

j_gene: TRBJ2-1
abundance: -
d_gene: TRBD2
v_gene: TRBV7-2
CDR3aa: CASSLTWRGGNEQFF
CDR3nt: TGTGCCAGCAGCTTGACTTGGCGGGGGGGCAATGAGCAGTTCTTC

j_gene: TRBJ1-2
abundance: -
d_gene: -
v_gene: TRBV19
CDR3aa: CASSTQVANYGYTF
CDR3nt: TGTGCCAGTAGTACCCAGGTGGCGAACTATGGCTACACCTTC

j_gene: TRBJ1-6
abundance: -
d_gene: TRBD1
v_gene: TRBV15
CDR3aa: CATSSRGQGDSPLHF
CDR3nt: TGTGCCACCAGCAGCCGGGGACAGGGCGATTCACCCCTCCACTTT

j_gene: TRBJ2-3
abundance: -
d_gene: -
v_gene: TRBV6-6
CDR3aa: CASSYGTQSDTQYF
CDR3nt: TGTGCCAGCAGTTACGGGACTCAATCAGATACGCAGTATTTT

j_gene: TRBJ2-7
abundance: -
d_gene: TRBD1
v_gene: TRBV11-2
CDR3aa: CASSSYRGRYEQYF
CDR3nt: TGTGCCAGCAGCTCCTACAGGGGGAGGTACGAGCAGTACTTC

j_gene: TRBJ2-3
abundance: -
d_gene: -
v_gene: TRBV9
CDR3aa: CASSALIVPDTQYF
CDR3nt: TGTGCCAGCAGCGCCTTAATAGTCCCAGATACGCAGTATTTT

j_gene: TRBJ1-1
abundance: -
d_gene: -
v_gene: TRBV4-3
CDR3aa: CASSQDGQLNTEAFF
CDR3nt: TGCGCCAGCAGCCAAGATGGGCAGCTTAACACTGAAGCTTTCTTT

j_gene: TRBJ1-1
abundance: -
d_gene: TRBD1
v_gene: TRBV7-9
CDR3aa: CASSRTGTGKNTEAFF
CDR3nt: TGTGCCAGCAGTCGTACCGGGACAGGAAAGAACACTGAAGCTTTCTTT

j_gene: TRBJ2-1
abundance: few
d_gene: TRBD2
v_gene: TRBV7-2
CDR3aa: CASSNSALAGTREQFF
CDR3nt: TGTGCCAGCAGCAATTCAGCGCTAGCGGGGACCCGGGAGCAGTTCTTC

j_gene: TRBJ2-3
abundance: -
d_gene: -
v_gene: TRBV19
CDR3aa: CASSMGLPGTSTDTQYF
CDR3nt: TGTGCCAGTAGTATGGGACTCCCTGGAACCAGCACAGATACGCAGTATTTT

j_gene: TRBJ2-7
abundance: -
d_gene: -
v_gene: TRBV13
CDR3aa: CASSLGAGREQYF
CDR3nt: TGTGCCAGCAGCTTAGGAGCAGGGAGGGAGCAGTACTTC

j_gene: TRBJ1-5
abundance: -
d_gene: TRBD1
v_gene: TRBV5-3
CDR3aa: CARRYYGQGGNSNQPQHF
CDR3nt: TGTGCCAGAAGGTACTATGGACAGGGGGGAAATAGCAATCAGCCCCAGCATTTT

j_gene: TRBJ1-1
abundance: once
d_gene: TRBD1
v_gene: TRBV30
CDR3aa: CAWSGTGVGAFF
CDR3nt: TGTGCCTGGAGCGGGACAGGGGTAGGAGCTTTCTTT

j_gene: TRBJ2-1
abundance: once
d_gene: TRBD2
v_gene: TRBV3-1/TRBV3-2
CDR3aa: CASSQRTGGLAGYNEQFF
CDR3nt: TGTGCCAGCAGCCAAAGAACGGGGGGACTAGCGGGGTACAATGAGCAGTTCTTC

j_gene: TRBJ1-1
abundance: -
d_gene: TRBD1
v_gene: TRBV10-3
CDR3aa: CAISGGTGLNTEAFF
CDR3nt: TGTGCCATCAGTGGGGGGACAGGCCTTAACACTGAAGCTTTCTTT

j_gene: TRBJ2-3
abundance: -
d_gene: -
v_gene: TRBV6-2/TRBV6-3
CDR3aa: CASSYFQGPPGDTQYF
CDR3nt: TGTGCCAGCAGTTACTTCCAGGGGCCCCCCGGGGATACGCAGTATTTT

j_gene: TRBJ1-6
abundance: -
d_gene: -
v_gene: TRBV4-3
CDR3aa: CASSRQRQVDSPLHF
CDR3nt: TGCGCCAGCAGCCGCCAGAGACAGGTGGATTCACCCCTCCACTTT

j_gene: TRBJ2-3
abundance: -
d_gene: -
v_gene: TRBV3-1/TRBV3-2
CDR3aa: CASSQGRDGTQYF
CDR3nt: TGTGCCAGCAGCCAAGGGAGGGACGGTACGCAGTATTTT

j_gene: TRBJ1-6
abundance: -
d_gene: -
v_gene: TRBV2
CDR3aa: CASRVDGSSYNSPLHF
CDR3nt: TGTGCCAGCAGGGTCGACGGGAGCTCCTATAATTCACCCCTCCACTTT

j_gene: TRBJ2-7
abundance: -
d_gene: -
v_gene: TRBV6-5
CDR3aa: CASSYVAGQYEQYF
CDR3nt: TGTGCCAGCTCATATGTGGCGGGGCAGTACGAGCAGTACTTC

j_gene: TRBJ1-2
abundance: -
d_gene: -
v_gene: TRBV5-5
CDR3aa: CASSLAAGDYGYTF
CDR3nt: TGTGCCAGCAGCTTGGCGGCGGGGGACTATGGCTACACCTTC

j_gene: TRBJ2-1
abundance: -
d_gene: TRBD1
v_gene: TRBV15
CDR3aa: CATSIGQGSSYNEQFF
CDR3nt: TGTGCCACCAGCATCGGACAGGGGAGCTCCTACAATGAGCAGTTCTTC

j_gene: TRBJ2-7
abundance: -
d_gene: TRBD1
v_gene: TRBV9
CDR3aa: CASSPRTGGGEQYF
CDR3nt: TGTGCCAGCAGCCCCCGGACAGGGGGCGGCGAGCAGTACTTC

j_gene: TRBJ2-7
abundance: -
d_gene: -
v_gene: TRBV5-8
CDR3aa: CASSLGGGISYEQYF
CDR3nt: TGTGCCAGCAGCTTAGGTGGGGGGATCTCCTACGAGCAGTACTTC

j_gene: TRBJ1-1
abundance: -
d_gene: -
v_gene: TRBV5-6
CDR3aa: CASSRPHPGRTNTEAFF
CDR3nt: TGTGCCAGCAGCAGACCTCATCCGGGAAGAACGAACACTGAAGCTTTCTTT